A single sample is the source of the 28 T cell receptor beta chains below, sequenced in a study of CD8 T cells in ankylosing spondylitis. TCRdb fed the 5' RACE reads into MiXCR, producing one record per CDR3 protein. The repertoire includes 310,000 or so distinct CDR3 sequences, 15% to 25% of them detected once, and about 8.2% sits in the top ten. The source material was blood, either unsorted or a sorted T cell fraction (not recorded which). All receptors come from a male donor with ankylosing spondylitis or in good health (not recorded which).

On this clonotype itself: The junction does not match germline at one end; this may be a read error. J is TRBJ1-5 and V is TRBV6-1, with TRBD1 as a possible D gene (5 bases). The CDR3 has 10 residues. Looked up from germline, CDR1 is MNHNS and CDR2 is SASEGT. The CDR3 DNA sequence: TGTGCCAGCATGGGGGGAAGCAGGGATTTT. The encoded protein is CASMGGSRDF.

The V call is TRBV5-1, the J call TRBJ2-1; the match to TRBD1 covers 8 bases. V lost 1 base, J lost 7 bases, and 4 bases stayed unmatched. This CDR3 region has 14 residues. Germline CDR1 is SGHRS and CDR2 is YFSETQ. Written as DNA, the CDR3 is TGCGCCAGCAGCTTGATGCAGGGGGCTAATGAGCAGTTCTTC. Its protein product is CASSLMQGANEQFF.

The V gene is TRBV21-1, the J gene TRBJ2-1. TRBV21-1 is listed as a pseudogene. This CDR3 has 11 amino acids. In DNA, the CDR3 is TGTGCCAGCAGCGACCGGAGCGAGCAGTTCTTC. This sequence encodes CASSDRSEQFF.

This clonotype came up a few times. CDR3 DNA sequence: TGTGCCAGCAGCCAGGGGTCAGGGACCCAGTACTTC. Encoded protein: CASSQGSGTQYF. This chain links TRBV14 with TRBJ2-5; D not resolved. This CDR3 contains 12 residues. The germline gives CDR1 SGHDN, CDR2 FVKESK. Trimming took 3 bases from V and 7 from J, leaving 9 bases between them.

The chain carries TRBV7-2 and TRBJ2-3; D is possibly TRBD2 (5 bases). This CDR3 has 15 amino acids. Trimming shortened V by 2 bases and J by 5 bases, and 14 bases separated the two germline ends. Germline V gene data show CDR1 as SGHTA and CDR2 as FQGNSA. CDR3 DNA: TGTGCCAGCAGCTTACGAGGGAGTGACGGAGATACGCAGTATTTT. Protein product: CASSLRGSDGDTQYF.

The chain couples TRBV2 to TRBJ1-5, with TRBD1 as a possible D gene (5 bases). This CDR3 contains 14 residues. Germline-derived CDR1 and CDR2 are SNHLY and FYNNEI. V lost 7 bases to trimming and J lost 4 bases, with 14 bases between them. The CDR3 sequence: CASMGRQSNQPQHF. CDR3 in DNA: TGTGCCAGCATGGGGAGACAGAGTAATCAGCCCCAGCATTTT.

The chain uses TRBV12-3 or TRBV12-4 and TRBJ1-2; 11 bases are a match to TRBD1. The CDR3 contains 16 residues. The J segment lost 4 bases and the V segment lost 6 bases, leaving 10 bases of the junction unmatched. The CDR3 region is CASRKDRGHYSYGYTF. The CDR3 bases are TGTGCCAGCAGGAAGGACAGGGGGCACTATAGCTATGGCTACACCTTC.

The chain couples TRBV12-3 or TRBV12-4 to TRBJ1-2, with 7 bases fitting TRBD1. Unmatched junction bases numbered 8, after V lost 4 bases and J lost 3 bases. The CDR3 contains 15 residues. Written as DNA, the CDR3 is TGTGCCAGCAGTTCGAGGGACAGAACCTACTATGGCTACACCTTC. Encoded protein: CASSSRDRTYYGYTF.

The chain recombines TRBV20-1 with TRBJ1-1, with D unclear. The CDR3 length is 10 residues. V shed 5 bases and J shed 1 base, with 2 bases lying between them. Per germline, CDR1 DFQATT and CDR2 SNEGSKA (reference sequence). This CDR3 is CSAWNTEAFF. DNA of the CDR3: TGCAGTGCTTGGAACACTGAAGCTTTCTTT.

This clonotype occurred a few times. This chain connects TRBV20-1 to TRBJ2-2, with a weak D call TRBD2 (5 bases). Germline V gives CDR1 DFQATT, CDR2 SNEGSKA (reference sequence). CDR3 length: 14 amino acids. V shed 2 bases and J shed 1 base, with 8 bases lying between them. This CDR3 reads CSARTRGNTGELFF. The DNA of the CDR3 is TGCAGTGCTAGAACACGGGGGAACACCGGGGAGCTGTTTTTT.

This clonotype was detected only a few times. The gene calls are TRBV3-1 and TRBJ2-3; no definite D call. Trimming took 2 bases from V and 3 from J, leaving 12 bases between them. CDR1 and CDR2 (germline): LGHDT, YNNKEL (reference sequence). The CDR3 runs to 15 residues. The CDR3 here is CASSQTRSRTDTQYF. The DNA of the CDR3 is TGTGCCAGCAGCCAAACAAGGTCCCGGACAGATACGCAGTATTTT.

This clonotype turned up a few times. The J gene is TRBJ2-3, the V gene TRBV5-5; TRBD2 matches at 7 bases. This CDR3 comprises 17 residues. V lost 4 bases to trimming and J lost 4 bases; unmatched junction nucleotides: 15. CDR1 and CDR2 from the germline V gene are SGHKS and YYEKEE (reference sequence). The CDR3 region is CASSPREDLLGADTQYF. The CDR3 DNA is TGTGCCAGCAGCCCCCGGGAGGATCTCCTTGGAGCAGATACGCAGTATTTT. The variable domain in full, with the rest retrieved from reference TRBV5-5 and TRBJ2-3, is DAGVTQSPTHLIKTRGQQVTLRCSPISGHKSVSWYQQVLGQGPQFIFQYYEKEERGRGNFPDRFSARQFPNYSSELNVNALLLGDSALYLCASSPREDLLGADTQYFGPGTRLTVL.

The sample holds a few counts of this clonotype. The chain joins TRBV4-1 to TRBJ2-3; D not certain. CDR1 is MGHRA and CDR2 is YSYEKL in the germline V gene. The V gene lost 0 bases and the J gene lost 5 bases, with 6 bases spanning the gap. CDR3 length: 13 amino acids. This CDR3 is CASSQEEEDTQYF. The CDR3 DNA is TGCGCCAGCAGCCAAGAAGAGGAAGATACGCAGTATTTT.

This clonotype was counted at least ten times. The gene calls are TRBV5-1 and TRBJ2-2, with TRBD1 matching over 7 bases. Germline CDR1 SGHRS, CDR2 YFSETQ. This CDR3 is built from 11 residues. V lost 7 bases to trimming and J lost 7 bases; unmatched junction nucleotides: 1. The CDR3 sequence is CASQGDGELFF. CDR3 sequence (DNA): TGCGCCAGCCAGGGGGACGGGGAGCTGTTTTTT.

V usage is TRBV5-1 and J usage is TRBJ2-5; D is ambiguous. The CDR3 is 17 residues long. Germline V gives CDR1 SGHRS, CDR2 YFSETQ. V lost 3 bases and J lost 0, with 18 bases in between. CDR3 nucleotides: TGCGCCAGCAGCTCTTATGGCCGGACGGTTTACCAAGAGACCCAGTACTTC. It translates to CASSSYGRTVYQETQYF. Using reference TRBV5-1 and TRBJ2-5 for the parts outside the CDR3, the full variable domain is KAGVTQTPRYLIKTRGQQVTLSCSPISGHRSVSWYQQTPGQGLQFLFEYFSETQRNKGNFPGRFSGRQFSNSRSEMNVSTLELGDSALYLCASSSYGRTVYQETQYFGPGTRLLVL.

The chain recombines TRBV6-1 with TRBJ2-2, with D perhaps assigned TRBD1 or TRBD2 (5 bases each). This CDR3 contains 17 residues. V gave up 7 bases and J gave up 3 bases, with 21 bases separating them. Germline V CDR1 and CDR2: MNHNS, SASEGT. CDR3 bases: TGTGCCAGCACCAAGAGGACGGGGACCCCTGACACCGGGGAGCTGTTTTTT. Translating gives CASTKRTGTPDTGELFF.

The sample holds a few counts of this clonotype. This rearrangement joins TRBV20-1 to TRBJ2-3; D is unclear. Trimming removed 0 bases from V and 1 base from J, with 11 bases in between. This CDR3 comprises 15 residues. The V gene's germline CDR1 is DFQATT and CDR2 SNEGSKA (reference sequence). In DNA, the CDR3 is TGCAGTGCTAGAGATAAAGACTTACGCACAGATACGCAGTATTTT. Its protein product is CSARDKDLRTDTQYF.

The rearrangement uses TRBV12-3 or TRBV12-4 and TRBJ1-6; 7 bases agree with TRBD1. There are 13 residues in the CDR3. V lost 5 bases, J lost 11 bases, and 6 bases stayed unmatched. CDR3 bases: TGTGCCAGCAGTCCGACAGGGCTCGCACCCCTCCACTTT. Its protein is CASSPTGLAPLHF.

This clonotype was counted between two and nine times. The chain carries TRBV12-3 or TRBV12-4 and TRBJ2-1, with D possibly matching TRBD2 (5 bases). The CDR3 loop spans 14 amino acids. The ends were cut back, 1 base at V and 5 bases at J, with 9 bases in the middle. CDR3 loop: CASSLGTRNNEQFF. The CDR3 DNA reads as TGTGCCAGCAGTTTAGGGACTCGAAACAATGAGCAGTTCTTC.

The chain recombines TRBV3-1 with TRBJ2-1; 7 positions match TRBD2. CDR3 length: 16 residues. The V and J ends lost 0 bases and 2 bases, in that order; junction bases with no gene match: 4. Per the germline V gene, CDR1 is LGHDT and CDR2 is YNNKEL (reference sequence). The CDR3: CASSQDPGGTYNEQFF. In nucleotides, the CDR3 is TGTGCCAGCAGCCAAGATCCGGGGGGAACCTACAATGAGCAGTTCTTC.

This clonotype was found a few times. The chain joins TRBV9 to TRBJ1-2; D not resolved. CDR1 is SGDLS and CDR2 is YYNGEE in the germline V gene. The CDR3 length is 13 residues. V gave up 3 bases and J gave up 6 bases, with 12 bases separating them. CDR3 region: CASSGHKYDGYTF. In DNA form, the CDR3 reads TGTGCCAGCAGCGGACATAAATATGATGGCTACACCTTC.

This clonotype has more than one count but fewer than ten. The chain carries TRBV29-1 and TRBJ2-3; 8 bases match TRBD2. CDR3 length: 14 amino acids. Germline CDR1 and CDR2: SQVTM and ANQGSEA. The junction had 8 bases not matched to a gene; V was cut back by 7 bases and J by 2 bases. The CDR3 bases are TGCAGCGCAGAACTAGCGGAAGTCACAGATACGCAGTATTTT. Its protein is CSAELAEVTDTQYF.

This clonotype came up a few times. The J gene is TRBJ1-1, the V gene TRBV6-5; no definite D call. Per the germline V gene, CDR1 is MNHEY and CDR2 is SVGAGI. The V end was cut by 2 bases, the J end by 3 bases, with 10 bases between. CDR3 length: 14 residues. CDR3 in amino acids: CASSYRSGDTEAFF. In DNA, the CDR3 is TGTGCCAGCAGTTACCGGTCCGGAGACACTGAAGCTTTCTTT.

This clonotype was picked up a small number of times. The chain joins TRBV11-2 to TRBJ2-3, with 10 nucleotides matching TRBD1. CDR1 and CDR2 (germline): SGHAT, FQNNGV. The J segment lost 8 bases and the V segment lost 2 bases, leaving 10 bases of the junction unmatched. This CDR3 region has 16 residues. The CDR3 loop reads CASSLSPGQGSGTQYF. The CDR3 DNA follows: TGTGCCAGCAGCTTATCCCCGGGACAGGGGTCGGGTACGCAGTATTTT.

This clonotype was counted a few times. CDR3 in DNA: TGCAGCGTCTTTGGGACTAGCGGGAGCACAGATACGCAGTATTTT. This codes for CSVFGTSGSTDTQYF. The genes are TRBV29-1 and TRBJ2-3; 12 bases match TRBD2. The germline CDR1 and CDR2 sequences are SQVTM and ANQGSEA. This CDR3 spans 15 amino acids. V lost 6 bases to trimming and J lost 0 bases; unmatched junction nucleotides: 4.

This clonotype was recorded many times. DNA for the CDR3: TGTGCCAGCAGCTTACGGGACAGGGTCCGGGAGACCCAGTACTTC. Its protein product is CASSLRDRVRETQYF. This chain connects TRBV11-2 to TRBJ2-5, with 9 bases matching TRBD1. This CDR3 contains 15 residues. The germline CDR1 and CDR2 sequences are SGHAT and FQNNGV. With 2 bases clipped from V and 5 bases from J, the junction kept 6 bases outside the gene matches.

The CDR3 DNA reads TGTGCCAGCAGTGAAGGGACAGGGGAAGATACGCAGTATTTT. It encodes CASSEGTGEDTQYF. This sequence joins TRBV6-1 and TRBJ2-3; TRBD1 aligns across 9 bases. CDR1 is MNHNS and CDR2 is SASEGT in the germline V gene. With 1 base clipped from V and 5 bases from J, the junction kept 1 base outside the gene matches. This CDR3 has 14 amino acids.

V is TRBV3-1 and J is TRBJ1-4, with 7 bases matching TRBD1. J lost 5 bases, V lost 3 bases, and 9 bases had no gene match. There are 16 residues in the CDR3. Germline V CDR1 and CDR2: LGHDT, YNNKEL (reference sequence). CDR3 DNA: TGTGCCAGCAGCCAGCGAACAGGGGTCGTAAATGAAAAACTGTTTTTT. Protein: CASSQRTGVVNEKLFF.